This TCR beta chain is from a study of CD8 T cells in ankylosing spondylitis. Broader study findings: Clones linked to disease were reported to show significant enrichment in matched ankylosing spondylitis synovial fluid. There were earlier reports of some motif variants in reactive arthritis synovial fluid and blood. Clones linked to the disease showed a CD8+ phenotype. They occurred at relatively low frequencies in peripheral blood.

As the method for making TCR beta libraries, quantitative 5'-RACE with molecular barcodes was used. TCRdb passed the 5' RACE reads through MiXCR, listing each CDR3 protein once. The sample contains about 340,000 distinct CDR3 sequences, under 15% of which appear only once. Unmatched junction bases numbered 8, after V lost 3 bases and J lost 7 bases. This CDR3 region has 14 residues. Germline values: CDR1 SGHRS, CDR2 YFSETQ. This clonotype was counted a few times. The antigen remains unidentified. The chain combines TRBV5-1 with TRBJ2-7, with 9 bases aligning to TRBD1. This receptor was taken from a male donor with ankylosing spondylitis or in good health (not recorded which). The sample consisted of blood, either unsorted or a sorted T cell fraction (not recorded which). CDR3 residues: CASSWTGAKEEQYF. In DNA, the CDR3 is TGCGCCAGCAGCTGGACAGGGGCTAAAGAGGAGCAGTACTTC.